The 6 T cell receptor beta chains below all came from one sample that was sequenced in a study of neurological immune-mediated disorders. TCRdb re-analysed the 5' RACE reads in MiXCR, keeping a single row per CDR3 protein. Of under 70,000 distinct CDR3 sequences listed, around 3.4% are singletons. Sequencing was performed on PBMCs. Source of these receptors: a woman aged 55-75 years with multiple sclerosis.

This clonotype was seen at least ten times. CDR3 coding DNA: TGTGCCAGCAGTCCAAACAGGTTACGGCACACCTTC. It is translated as CASSPNRLRHTF. The chain has TRBV12-3 or TRBV12-4 and TRBJ1-2, with D maybe TRBD1 (5 bases). This CDR3 region has 12 residues. Trimming took 5 bases from V and 12 from J, leaving 16 bases between them.

About this clonotype: Just one base apart from a much larger clone, this may be a read error. This chain links TRBV5-1 with TRBJ1-4; D is unclear. V lost 4 bases to trimming and J lost 10 bases, with 14 bases between them. This CDR3 region has 13 residues. The germline V gene encodes CDR1 SGHRS and CDR2 YFSETQ. The CDR3, as DNA: TGCGCCAGCAGCGACCAACTGTCGGGAAAACTGTTTTTT. It encodes CASSDQLSGKLFF.

The CDR3 loop is CASTPGQGDRETQYF. The CDR3 DNA is TGTGCCAGCACCCCCGGCCAGGGGGATAGGGAGACCCAGTACTTC. The gene calls are TRBV12-3 or TRBV12-4 and TRBJ2-5, with 7 bases identical to TRBD1. The junction had 13 bases not matched to a gene; V was cut back by 7 bases and J by 5 bases. The CDR3 length is 15 residues.

This clonotype was recorded at least ten times. The gene calls are TRBV4-1 and TRBJ2-5, with a possible D match to TRBD2 (5 bases). The CDR3 spans 16 residues. Germline CDR1 is MGHRA and CDR2 is YSYEKL. V lost 4 bases to trimming and J lost 2 bases, with 17 bases between them. DNA of the CDR3: TGCGCCAGCAGCCTAGATTTTTCCGGGGTACAAGAGACCCAGTACTTC. This gives the protein CASSLDFSGVQETQYF.

This clonotype was recorded at least ten times. The junction does not match germline at one end; this may be a read error. V and J are TRBV5-1 and TRBJ2-3; 7 nucleotides line up with TRBD2. Germline V gene data show CDR1 as SGHRS and CDR2 as YFSETQ. This CDR3 contains 14 residues. Here the CDR3 DNA reads TGCGCCAGCAGCTCCGGGACTACCGTTCGGTCCCTTGATTTT. The encoded protein is CASSSGTTVRSLDF.

This clonotype showed up many times. V gene TRBV28 combines with J gene TRBJ2-3; possible D gene TRBD1, 6 bases. Germline V gene lookup returns CDR1 MDHEN and CDR2 SYDVKM. The CDR3 loop spans 16 amino acids. Between the trimmed V and J ends, which lost 6 bases and 0 bases, there was a span of 16 bases. The CDR3 DNA reads as TGTGCCAGCAGGCTGACAGGCCTTCTTAGCACAGATACGCAGTATTTT. It specifies CASRLTGLLSTDTQYF.